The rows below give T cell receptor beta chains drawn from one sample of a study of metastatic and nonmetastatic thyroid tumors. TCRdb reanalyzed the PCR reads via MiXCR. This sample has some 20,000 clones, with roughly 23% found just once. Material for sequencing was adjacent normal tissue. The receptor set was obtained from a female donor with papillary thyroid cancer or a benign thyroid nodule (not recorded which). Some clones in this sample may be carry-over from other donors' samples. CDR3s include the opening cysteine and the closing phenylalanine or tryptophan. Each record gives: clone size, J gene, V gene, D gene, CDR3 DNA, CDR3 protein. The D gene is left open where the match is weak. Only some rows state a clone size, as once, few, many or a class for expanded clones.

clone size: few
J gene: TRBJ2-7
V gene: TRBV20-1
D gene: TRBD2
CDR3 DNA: TGCAGTGCTAGACCCGCTAGCGGGAGGTTCGAGCAGTACTTC
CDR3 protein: CSARPASGRFEQYF

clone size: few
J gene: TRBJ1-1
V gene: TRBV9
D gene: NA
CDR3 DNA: TGTGCCAGCAGCGAGTCGGCGCAGCGACTTGACACTGAAGCTTTCTTT
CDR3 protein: CASSESAQRLDTEAFF

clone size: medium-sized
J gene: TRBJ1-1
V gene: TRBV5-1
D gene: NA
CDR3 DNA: TGCGCCAGCAGCTTGAGGGCGGGGATGGGGGACACTGAAGCTTTCTTT
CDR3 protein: CASSLRAGMGDTEAFF

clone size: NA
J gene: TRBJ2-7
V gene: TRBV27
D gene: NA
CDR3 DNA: TGTGCCAGCAGGCTTACCACAAACTCCTACGAGCAGTACTTC
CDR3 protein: CASRLTTNSYEQYF

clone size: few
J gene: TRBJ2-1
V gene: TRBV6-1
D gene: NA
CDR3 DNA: TGTGCCAGCTGCCGACAGTGGGGCTCCTACAATGAGCAGTTCTTC
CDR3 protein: CASCRQWGSYNEQFF

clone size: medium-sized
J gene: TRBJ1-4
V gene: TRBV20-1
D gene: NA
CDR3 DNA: TGCAGTGCTAGCGTCAGGATAGAAGGTGAAAAACTGTTTTTT
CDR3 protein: CSASVRIEGEKLFF

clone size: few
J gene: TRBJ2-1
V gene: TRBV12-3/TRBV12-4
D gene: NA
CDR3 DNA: TGTGCCAGCAGTTTAGACTTCGACAATGAGCAGTTCTTC
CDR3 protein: CASSLDFDNEQFF

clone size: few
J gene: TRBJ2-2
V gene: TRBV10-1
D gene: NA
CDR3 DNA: TGCGCCAGCAGGGGCGGGCCTGGGGTTCGAGGCACCGGGGAGCTGTTTTTT
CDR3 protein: CASRGGPGVRGTGELFF

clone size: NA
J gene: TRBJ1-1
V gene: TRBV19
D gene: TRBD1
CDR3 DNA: TGTGCCAGTAGTATTTCGTCGGGACAGGGCCAATGGAACACTGAAGCTTTCTTT
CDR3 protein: CASSISSGQGQWNTEAFF

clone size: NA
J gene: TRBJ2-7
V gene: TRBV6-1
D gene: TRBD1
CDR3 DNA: TGTGCCAGCAGACGGGACAGTGTTATGGAGCAGTACTTC
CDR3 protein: CASRRDSVMEQYF

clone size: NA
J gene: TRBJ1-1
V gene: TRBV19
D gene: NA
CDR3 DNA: TGTGCCAGTAGTATGCAGAGTAAGAACACTGAAGCTTTCTTT
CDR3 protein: CASSMQSKNTEAFF

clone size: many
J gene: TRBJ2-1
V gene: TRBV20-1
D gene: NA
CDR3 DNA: TGCAGTGCTGTAAGGCGATGGCAGTTCTTC
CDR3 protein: CSAVRRWQFF

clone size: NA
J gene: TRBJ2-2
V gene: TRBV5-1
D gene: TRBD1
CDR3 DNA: TGCGCCAGCAGCCGAGGAGGGACAGGGTACACCGGGGAGCTGTTTTTT
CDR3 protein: CASSRGGTGYTGELFF

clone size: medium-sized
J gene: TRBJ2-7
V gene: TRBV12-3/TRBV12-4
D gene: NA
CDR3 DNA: TGTGCCAGCAGTACAACTCCTAAAGAGCAGTACTTC
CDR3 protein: CASSTTPKEQYF

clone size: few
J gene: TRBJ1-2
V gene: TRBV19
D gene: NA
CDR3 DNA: TGTGCCAGTAGTACCTTTGTACCGAACTATGGCTACACCTTC
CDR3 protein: CASSTFVPNYGYTF

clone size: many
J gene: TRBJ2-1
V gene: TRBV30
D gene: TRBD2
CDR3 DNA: TGTGCCTGGGGAGCCCCAATTTTGACTAGCGACAAGGGCAATGAGCAGTTCTTC
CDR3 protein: CAWGAPILTSDKGNEQFF

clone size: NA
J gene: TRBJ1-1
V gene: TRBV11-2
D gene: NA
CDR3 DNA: TGTGCCAGCAGCTTAGTAGCCAGGGCGAACACTGAAGCTTTCTTT
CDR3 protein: CASSLVARANTEAFF

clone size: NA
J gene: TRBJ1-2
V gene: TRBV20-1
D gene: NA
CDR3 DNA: TGCAGTGTGGACAGCCAGGGAGGCTATGGCTACACCTTC
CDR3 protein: CSVDSQGGYGYTF

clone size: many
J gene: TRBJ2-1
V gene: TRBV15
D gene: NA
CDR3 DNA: TGTGCCACCAGCAGAGACCATGTCGGGAGCTATGAGCAGTTCTTC
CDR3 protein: CATSRDHVGSYEQFF

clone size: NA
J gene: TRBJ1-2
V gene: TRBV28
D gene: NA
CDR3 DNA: TGTGCCAGCAGTTCCCAACCGGACTACACCTTC
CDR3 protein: CASSSQPDYTF

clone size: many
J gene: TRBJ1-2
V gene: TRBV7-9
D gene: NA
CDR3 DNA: TGTGCCAGCAGCTTAGGGGCCGGGCAGGGCTACACCTTC
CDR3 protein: CASSLGAGQGYTF

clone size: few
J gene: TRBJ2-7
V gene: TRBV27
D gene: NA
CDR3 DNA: TGTGCCAGCAGTTTAGGTGTTAGGGGCCCTTCCTACGAGCAGTACTTC
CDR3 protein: CASSLGVRGPSYEQYF

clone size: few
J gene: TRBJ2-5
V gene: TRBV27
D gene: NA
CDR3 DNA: TGTGCCAGCAGTCCGACACAGAGGGGGGCCCAGTACTTC
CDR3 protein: CASSPTQRGAQYF

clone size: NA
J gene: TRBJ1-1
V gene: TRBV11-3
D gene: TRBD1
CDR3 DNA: TGTGCCAGCAGCGCACAGGGGGACACTGAAGCTTTCTTT
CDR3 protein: CASSAQGDTEAFF

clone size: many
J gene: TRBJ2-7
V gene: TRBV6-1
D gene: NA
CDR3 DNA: TGTGCCAGCAGTAACACTCGAAGCTCCTACGAGCAGTACTTC
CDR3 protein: CASSNTRSSYEQYF

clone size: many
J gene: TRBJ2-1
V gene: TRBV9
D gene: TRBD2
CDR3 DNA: TGTGCCAGCAGCGTAAGCGGGAGCGGGAATGAGCAGTTCTTC
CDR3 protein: CASSVSGSGNEQFF

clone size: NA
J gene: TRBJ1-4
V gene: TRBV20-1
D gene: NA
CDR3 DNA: TGCAGTGCTAGAGACGGGACCCGGGAACTGTTTTTT
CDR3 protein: CSARDGTRELFF

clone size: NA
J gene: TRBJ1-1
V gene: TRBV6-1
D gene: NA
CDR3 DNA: TGTGCCAGCAGTCGCAGGGCGACTGAAGCTTTCTTT
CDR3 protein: CASSRRATEAFF

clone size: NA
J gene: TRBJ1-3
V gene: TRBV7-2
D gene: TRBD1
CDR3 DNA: TGTGCCAGCAGCTTAACAGGGGGGGGAAACACCATATATTTT
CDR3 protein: CASSLTGGGNTIYF

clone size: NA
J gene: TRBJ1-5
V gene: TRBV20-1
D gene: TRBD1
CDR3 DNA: TGCAGTGCCACCATACCGGGACAGATTAGCAATCAGCCCCAGCATTTT
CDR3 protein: CSATIPGQISNQPQHF

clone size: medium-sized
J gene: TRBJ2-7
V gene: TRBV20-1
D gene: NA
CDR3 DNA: TGCAGTGCTAGAGCTCTCCGCGGCTCCTACGAGCAGTACTTC
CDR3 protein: CSARALRGSYEQYF

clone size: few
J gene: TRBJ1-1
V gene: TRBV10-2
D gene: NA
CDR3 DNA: TGCGCCAGCAGTGAGCGGGGGGGGAACACTGAAGCTTTCTTT
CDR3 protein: CASSERGGNTEAFF

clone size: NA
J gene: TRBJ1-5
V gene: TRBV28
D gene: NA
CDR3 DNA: TGTGCCAGCAGTGGAGTTGCTGTCTATCAGCCCCAGCATTTT
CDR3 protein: CASSGVAVYQPQHF

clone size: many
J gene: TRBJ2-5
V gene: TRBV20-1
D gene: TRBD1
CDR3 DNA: TGCAGTGCTTATCCGGGACAGGGTGAGGAGACCCAGTACTTC
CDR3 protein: CSAYPGQGEETQYF

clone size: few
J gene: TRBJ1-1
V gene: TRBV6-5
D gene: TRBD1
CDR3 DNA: TGTGCCAGCAGTTACTCGCCGTGGACAGGGAACACTGAAGCTTTCTTT
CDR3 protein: CASSYSPWTGNTEAFF

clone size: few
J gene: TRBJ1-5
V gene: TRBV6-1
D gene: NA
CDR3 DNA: TGTGCCAGCAGTTTAACACCCGGGGCTCAAGAGACCCAGCATTTT
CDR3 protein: CASSLTPGAQETQHF

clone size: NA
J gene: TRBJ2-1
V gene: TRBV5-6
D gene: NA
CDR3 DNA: TGTGCCAGCAGTCATGGGATCAGCGGTTACAATGAGCAGTTCTTC
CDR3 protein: CASSHGISGYNEQFF

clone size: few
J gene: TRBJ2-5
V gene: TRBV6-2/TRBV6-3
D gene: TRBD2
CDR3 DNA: TGTGCCAGCAGAAGGACTAGCGGGAGAGAGACCAAGTACTTC
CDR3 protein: CASRRTSGRETKYF

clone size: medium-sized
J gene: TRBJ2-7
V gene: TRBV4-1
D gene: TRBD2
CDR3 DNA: TGCGCCAGCAGCCAGACTAGCGGGCCCTACGAGCAGTACTTC
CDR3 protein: CASSQTSGPYEQYF

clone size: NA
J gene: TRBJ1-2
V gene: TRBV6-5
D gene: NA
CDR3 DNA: TGTGCCAACAGGCGACAGAGCTTTGAGAACTATGGCTACACCTTC
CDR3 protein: CANRRQSFENYGYTF

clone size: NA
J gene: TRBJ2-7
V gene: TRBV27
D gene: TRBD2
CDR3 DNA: TGTGCTAGCAGTTCCGGGACTATCGGGATGGACGAGCAGTACTTC
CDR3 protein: CASSSGTIGMDEQYF